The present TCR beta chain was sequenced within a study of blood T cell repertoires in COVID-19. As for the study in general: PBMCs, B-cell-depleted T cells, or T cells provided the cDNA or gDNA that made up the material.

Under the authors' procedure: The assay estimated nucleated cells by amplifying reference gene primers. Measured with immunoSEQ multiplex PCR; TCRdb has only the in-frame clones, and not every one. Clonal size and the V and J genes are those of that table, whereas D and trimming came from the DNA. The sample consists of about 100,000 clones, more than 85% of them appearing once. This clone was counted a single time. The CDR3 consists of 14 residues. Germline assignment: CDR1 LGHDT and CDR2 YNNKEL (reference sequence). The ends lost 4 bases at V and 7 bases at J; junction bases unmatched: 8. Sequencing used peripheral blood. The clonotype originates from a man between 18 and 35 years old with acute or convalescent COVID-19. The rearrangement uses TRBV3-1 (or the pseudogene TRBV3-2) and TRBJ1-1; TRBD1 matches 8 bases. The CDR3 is CASSLAQGADEAFF. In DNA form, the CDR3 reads TGTGCCAGCAGCCTTGCCCAGGGGGCGGATGAAGCTTTCTTT.